What follows are 19 T cell receptor beta chains derived from one specimen sequenced in a study of Ad26.COV2.S vaccination and SARS-CoV-2 variants. As to treatment: roughly 18 received Ad26.COV2.S at low or high dose, single or two shots; roughly five received placebo; per-sample allocation not given. It was on day 63 after the first vaccine or placebo injection that samples were taken. Some clones are missing from TCRdb's copy, which holds only in-frame ones; the method was immunoSEQ multiplex PCR. The sample shows roughly 460,000 clones, approximately 90% of them seen only once. This material consisted of peripheral blood, taken in a trial of Ad26.COV2.S vaccine versus placebo. The receptor source for this set is a person between 18 and 60 years old who received the Ad26.COV2.S COVID-19 vaccine or a placebo.

The J gene is TRBJ1-1, the V gene TRBV7-2; D is possibly TRBD1 (6 bases). The CDR3 has 14 residues. V shed 1 base and J shed 1 base, with 7 bases lying between them. Per the germline V gene, CDR1 is SGHTA and CDR2 is FQGNSA. CDR3 loop: CASSLDRANTEAFF. CDR3 in DNA: TGTGCCAGCAGCTTAGACAGGGCGAACACTGAAGCTTTCTTT.

This chain links TRBV4-3 with TRBJ2-2, with D possibly being TRBD2 (7 bases). Germline loops: CDR1 LGHNA, CDR2 YSLEER. The V end lost 0 bases, the J end lost 5 bases, and 13 bases lay between the germline ends. The CDR3 spans 16 residues. CDR3 bases: TGCGCCAGCAGCCAAGATGAGGGGAGGGGGACCGGGGAGCTGTTTTTT. This translates into CASSQDEGRGTGELFF.

The rearrangement uses TRBV6-2 or TRBV6-3 and TRBJ1-5; D gene uncertain. This CDR3 is built from 15 residues. Looked up from germline, CDR1 is MNHEY and CDR2 is SVGEGT. The V and J ends lost 6 bases and 4 bases respectively, with 16 bases between them. Here the CDR3 reads CASSPVAGLNQPQHF. CDR3 sequence (DNA): TGTGCCAGCAGCCCGGTTGCGGGCCTTAATCAGCCCCAGCATTTT.

The table lists this clone with a count of one. The gene calls are TRBV7-8 and TRBJ2-5; 9 positions match TRBD1. Trimming at V came to 2 bases and at J to 2 bases, leaving 15 bases not matched to a gene. The CDR3 is made up of 19 amino acids. CDR1 and CDR2 (germline): SGHVS, FQNEAQ. The CDR3 sequence: CASSLNGLVGTGTQETQYF. The CDR3 nucleotides read TGTGCCAGCAGCTTAAACGGATTGGTCGGGACAGGGACACAAGAGACCCAGTACTTC.

The chain combines TRBV29-1 with TRBJ1-1; D remains unclear. Trimming took 3 bases from V and 1 from J, leaving 12 bases between them. The germline gives CDR1 SQVTM, CDR2 ANQGSEA. This CDR3 has 14 residues. The CDR3, as DNA: TGCAGCGTTGATAGTTTGGGCACGAACACTGAAGCTTTCTTT. Translation gives CSVDSLGTNTEAFF.

The V gene is TRBV11-2, the J gene TRBJ2-7; D is unclear. V lost 1 base and J 0 bases, leaving 7 bases between the germline ends. Germline assignment: CDR1 SGHAT and CDR2 FQNNGV. The CDR3 length is 14 residues. The CDR3 bases are TGTGCCAGCAGCTTAGCGGAGCTCTCCTACGAGCAGTACTTC. Its translation: CASSLAELSYEQYF.

The V call is TRBV18, the J call TRBJ2-2, with D tentatively TRBD1 or TRBD2 (5 bases each). There are 15 residues in the CDR3. Looked up from germline, CDR1 is KGHSH and CDR2 is LQKENI. V was pared by 6 bases and J by 4 bases, with 15 bases between. The CDR3 spells CASSPPGTATGELFF. CDR3 bases: TGTGCCAGCTCCCCGCCGGGGACGGCCACCGGGGAGCTGTTTTTT.

The chain links TRBV7-2 to TRBJ2-7, with 7 bases matching TRBD2. The CDR3 spans 13 residues. Trimming at V came to 1 base and at J to 5 bases, leaving 2 bases not matched to a gene. Germline V lookup: CDR1 SGHTA, CDR2 FQGNSA. The CDR3 is CASSLVAGHEQYF. DNA of the CDR3: TGTGCCAGCAGCTTAGTAGCGGGCCACGAGCAGTACTTC.

The V gene is TRBV18, the J gene TRBJ1-3, with D possibly matching TRBD1 (5 bases). Germline assignment: CDR1 KGHSH and CDR2 LQKENI. CDR3 length equals 17 residues. Trimming took off 2 bases at V and 0 bases at J, with 14 bases between the two ends. CDR3 protein: CASSPIVLGASGNTIYF. The CDR3 nucleotides read TGTGCCAGCTCACCAATAGTTCTCGGGGCCTCTGGAAACACCATATATTTT.

The chain joins TRBV11-2 to TRBJ2-7; TRBD1 agrees at 8 bases. The CDR3 contains 15 residues. In germline, CDR1 is SGHAT, CDR2 FQNNGV. The J segment lost 4 bases and the V segment lost 4 bases, leaving 9 bases of the junction unmatched. This CDR3 is CASSSLEDRVYEQYF. CDR3 nucleotides: TGTGCCAGCAGCTCACTCGAGGACAGGGTTTACGAGCAGTACTTC.

V and J are TRBV7-6 and TRBJ2-3; D remains unclear. Trimming stripped 5 bases from V and 4 bases from J, with 22 bases between. The CDR3 extends over 17 amino acids. The germline CDR1 and CDR2 sequences are SGHVS and FNYEAQ. The CDR3: CASSVGRTSKKADTQYF. The CDR3 bases are TGTGCCAGCAGCGTCGGGCGGACGTCAAAAAAGGCAGATACGCAGTATTTT.

V gene TRBV30 combines with J gene TRBJ1-1; 9 bases map to TRBD1. Trimming removed 1 base from V and 4 bases from J; junction bases left unmatched: 10. CDR3 size: 16 residues. The V gene's germline CDR1 is GTSNPN and CDR2 SVGIG (reference sequence). The CDR3 region is CAWSDGQGMVGTEAFF. CDR3 bases: TGTGCCTGGAGTGATGGACAGGGGATGGTGGGCACTGAAGCTTTCTTT.

The chain is built from TRBV30 and TRBJ1-2, with 9 bases matching TRBD1. V was pared by 2 bases and J by 4 bases, with 5 bases of the junction left unmatched. This CDR3 is 14 amino acids long. The germline CDR1 and CDR2 sequences are GTSNPN and SVGIG (reference sequence). The CDR3: CAWSNRGQAYGYTF. DNA for the CDR3: TGTGCCTGGAGTAACAGGGGGCAGGCCTATGGCTACACCTTC.

For this clone: This sample includes further DNA sequences coding for the same CDR3. The chain recombines TRBV5-1 with TRBJ2-5; the D is unclear. Trimming removed 4 bases from V and 3 bases from J, with 10 bases in between. CDR3 length equals 13 residues. The germline gives CDR1 SGHRS, CDR2 YFSETQ. The CDR3 bases are TGCGCCAGCAGCCTACAGTCGGAAGAGACCCAGTACTTC. It encodes CASSLQSEETQYF.

As regards this clone: At the DNA level, this CDR3 is encoded by other sequences in the same sample as well. The chain joins TRBV5-1 to TRBJ1-1; D gene unclear. This CDR3 region has 14 residues. Germline lookup yields CDR1 SGHRS and CDR2 YFSETQ. V was trimmed by 0 bases and J by 4 bases, leaving 10 bases between them. The CDR3 sequence: CASSLDLGGTEAFF. The CDR3 DNA is TGCGCCAGCAGCTTGGACCTGGGTGGCACTGAAGCTTTCTTT.

The rearrangement joins TRBV6-1 to TRBJ2-1; unclear D gene. In germline, CDR1 is MNHNS, CDR2 SASEGT. Trimming cost V 2 bases and J 6 bases, with 14 bases left between them. This CDR3 comprises 15 residues. Here the CDR3 DNA reads TGTGCCAGCAGTGAAATCTCTCAACCCCTCAATGAGCAGTTCTTC. Translation gives CASSEISQPLNEQFF.

V usage is TRBV5-1 and J usage is TRBJ1-1; D is unclear. Germline V CDR1 and CDR2: SGHRS, YFSETQ. With 2 bases removed from V and 7 bases from J, the gap between germline ends came to 6 bases. This CDR3 contains 11 residues. In DNA form, the CDR3 reads TGCGCCAGCAGCTTAGATAATGAAGCTTTCTTT. Amino acids: CASSLDNEAFF.

The chain links TRBV5-1 to TRBJ2-7, with 11 bases that match TRBD1. The CDR3 consists of 14 residues. J lost 5 bases, V lost 1 base, and 2 bases had no gene match. Per the germline V gene, CDR1 is SGHRS and CDR2 is YFSETQ. CDR3: CASSLTGQGDEQYF. CDR3 sequence (DNA): TGCGCCAGCAGCTTGACGGGACAGGGGGACGAGCAGTACTTC.

This chain uses TRBV30 with TRBJ1-2; tentative D call: TRBD1 (5 bases). CDR3 size: 12 residues. CDR1 GTSNPN and CDR2 SVGIG come from the germline V gene (reference sequence). V lost 5 bases, J lost 1 base, and 8 bases lay in between. The CDR3 DNA reads as TGTGCCTGGCAGGGACTTAACTATGGCTACACCTTC. Translated, it gives CAWQGLNYGYTF.